Below are 23 T cell receptor beta chains sequenced from a single sample in a study of shared clonotypes between healthy human individuals. Data came from immunoSEQ multiplex PCR; TCRdb stores just in-frame clones and leaves some out. The table records some 1,900,000 clones, about 95% of them present only once. Only CD45RO-negative cells positively selected for CCR7 counted as naive CD8 cells, so terminally differentiated effector memory CD45RA+ cells were excluded. Material for sequencing was naive CD8+ T cells sorted from blood. The receptors come from a man between 18 and 29 years old in good health.

V usage is TRBV19 and J usage is TRBJ1-1; no clear D gene. The CDR3 covers 13 residues. The germline CDR1 and CDR2 sequences are LNHDA and SQIVND (reference sequence). With 3 bases removed from V and 2 bases from J, the gap between germline ends came to 7 bases. This chain's CDR3 is CASSMSHNTEAFF. Here the CDR3 DNA reads TGTGCCAGTAGTATGTCTCATAACACTGAAGCTTTCTTT.

This clone was detected a few times. The J gene is TRBJ1-1, the V gene TRBV7-9, with unresolved D. This CDR3 spans 14 amino acids. Trimming stripped 1 base from V and 2 bases from J, with 8 bases between. CDR1 SEHNR and CDR2 FQNEAQ come from the germline V gene (reference sequence). CDR3: CASSLVQPNTEAFF. CDR3 nucleotides: TGTGCCAGCAGCTTAGTACAGCCTAACACTGAAGCTTTCTTT. The whole variable domain, remainder taken from reference TRBV7-9 and TRBJ1-1, is DTGVSQNPRHKITKRGQNVTFRCDPISEHNRLYWYRQTLGQGPEFLTYFQNEAQLEKSRLLSDRFSAERPKGSFSTLEIQRTEQGDSAMYLCASSLVQPNTEAFFGQGTRLTVV.

This chain links TRBV6-5 with TRBJ1-1; 7 bases match TRBD1. CDR3 length: 14 residues. J was trimmed by 4 bases and V by 4 bases; bases with no gene match: 6. From germline, CDR1 is MNHEY and CDR2 SVGAGI. The CDR3 nucleotides read TGTGCCAGCAGTTTACAGGGGAGGGGCACTGAAGCTTTCTTT. This gives the protein CASSLQGRGTEAFF.

This chain uses TRBV29-1 with TRBJ1-1; D is undetermined. This CDR3 has 13 amino acids. V was cut by 3 bases and J by 0 bases, with 8 bases left in between. Germline V gene sequence: CDR1 SQVTM, CDR2 ANQGSEA. CDR3 in DNA: TGCAGCGTTGAGCCTTTCATGAACACTGAAGCTTTCTTT. This codes for CSVEPFMNTEAFF.

The chain carries TRBV28 and TRBJ1-5; 11 bases fit TRBD1. From germline, CDR1 is MDHEN and CDR2 SYDVKM. V was pared by 4 bases and J by 11 bases, with 19 bases of the junction left unmatched. This CDR3 has 18 amino acids. The CDR3 reads CASSYLRTGGSTSSAQHF. CDR3 bases: TGTGCCAGCAGTTACCTGAGGACAGGGGGCTCAACTTCCTCAGCCCAGCATTTT.

The chain has TRBV10-3 and TRBJ2-3; D remains ambiguous. The CDR3 is 13 residues long. Trimming removed 0 bases at V and 3 bases at J, with 4 bases between. Germline CDR1 is ENHRY and CDR2 is SYGVKD. CDR3 DNA: TGTGCCATCAGTGAGTCGAAGACAGATACGCAGTATTTT. The encoded protein is CAISESKTDTQYF.

J is TRBJ2-7 and V is TRBV27; 7 bases line up with TRBD1. CDR3 length equals 13 residues. V lost 6 bases to trimming and J lost 5 bases; unmatched junction nucleotides: 7. Per germline, CDR1 MNHEY and CDR2 SMNVEV (reference sequence). CDR3 bases: TGTGCCAGCAGCCTCAGGGGGATCCACGAGCAGTACTTC. Protein sequence: CASSLRGIHEQYF.

This clone was found once. Other DNA sequences in the same sample also yield this CDR3. This sequence joins TRBV27 and TRBJ2-1, with D possibly TRBD1 on 5 matching bases. Germline CDR1 is MNHEY and CDR2 is SMNVEV (reference sequence). The CDR3 is made up of 12 amino acids. V lost 3 bases and J lost 9, with 9 bases in between. The CDR3 protein is CASSFPRGEQFF. CDR3 bases: TGTGCCAGCAGTTTTCCTAGGGGTGAGCAGTTCTTC.

The chain has TRBV5-1 and TRBJ2-1; D may be TRBD2 (6 bases). Trimming stripped 4 bases from V and 4 bases from J, with 12 bases between. This CDR3 has 14 amino acids. Germline CDR1 SGHRS, CDR2 YFSETQ. CDR3 in amino acids: CASSREIPYNEQFF. In DNA, the CDR3 is TGCGCCAGCAGCCGGGAGATCCCATACAATGAGCAGTTCTTC. Full variable domain (outside the CDR3, taken from reference TRBV5-1 and TRBJ2-1): KAGVTQTPRYLIKTRGQQVTLSCSPISGHRSVSWYQQTPGQGLQFLFEYFSETQRNKGNFPGRFSGRQFSNSRSEMNVSTLELGDSALYLCASSREIPYNEQFFGPGTRLTVL.

The rearrangement uses TRBV6-5 and TRBJ2-5; D remains ambiguous. Germline lookup yields CDR1 MNHEY and CDR2 SVGAGI. This CDR3 has 13 amino acids. The V end was cut by 5 bases, the J end by 1 base, with 8 bases between. CDR3 nucleotides: TGTGCCAGCAGTGTGACCTTCCAAGAGACCCAGTACTTC. It codes for CASSVTFQETQYF.

The chain has TRBV9 and TRBJ2-7; D could derive from TRBD1 or TRBD2 (5 bases each). The germline CDR1 and CDR2 sequences are SGDLS and YYNGEE. This CDR3 spans 14 amino acids. V lost 3 bases and J 2 bases, leaving 12 bases between the germline ends. This CDR3 is CASSERQGPYEQYF. CDR3 sequence (DNA): TGTGCCAGCAGCGAGAGGCAGGGACCCTACGAGCAGTACTTC. Drawing the rest from reference TRBV9 and TRBJ2-7, the complete variable domain is DSGVTQTPKHLITATGQRVTLRCSPRSGDLSVYWYQQSLDQGLQFLIQYYNGEERAKGNILERFSAQQFPDLHSELNLSSLELGDSALYFCASSERQGPYEQYFGPGTRLTVT.

The chain is built from TRBV5-3 and TRBJ2-7; possibly TRBD1 for D (5 bases). TRBV5-3 is an ORF for which the function is uncertain. The V end was cut by 4 bases, the J end by 1 base, with 24 bases between. CDR3 length equals 18 residues. The CDR3 sequence: CARSVALPRAGPSYEQYF. The CDR3 nucleotides are TGTGCCAGAAGCGTTGCCCTACCCCGGGCAGGGCCTTCCTACGAGCAGTACTTC.

The V gene is TRBV4-3, the J gene TRBJ1-1; D gene ambiguous. Trimming pared 3 bases from V and 6 bases from J, leaving 11 bases between. Germline lookup yields CDR1 LGHNA and CDR2 YSLEER. This CDR3 contains 13 residues. The CDR3 region is CASSHVGSAEAFF. As DNA, the CDR3 is TGCGCCAGCAGCCACGTGGGGTCCGCTGAAGCTTTCTTT.

The rearrangement uses TRBV7-9 and TRBJ2-6, with D tentatively TRBD2 (5 bases). V shed 3 bases and J shed 3 bases, with 9 bases lying between them. The CDR3 sequence is 15 residues long. CDR1 and CDR2 from the germline V gene are SEHNR and FQNEAQ (reference sequence). The CDR3 DNA reads as TGTGCCAGCAGCTTGGCGGGCGGTGGGGCCAACGTCCTGACTTTC. Protein: CASSLAGGGANVLTF.

The rearrangement uses TRBV5-1 and TRBJ2-5; tentative D call: TRBD2 (5 bases). The germline CDR1 and CDR2 sequences are SGHRS and YFSETQ. This CDR3 has 16 residues. Trimming stripped 4 bases from V and 1 base from J, with 17 bases between. CDR3 bases: TGCGCCAGCAGCCCCTCTCGGGTCGGGGTCCAAGAGACCCAGTACTTC. It encodes CASSPSRVGVQETQYF.

Notes on this clone: This specimen includes other DNA sequences encoding the same CDR3. The chain recombines TRBV6-1 with TRBJ2-7; no clear D gene. CDR1 and CDR2 from the germline V gene are MNHNS and SASEGT. The CDR3 totals 12 residues. The V gene lost 8 bases and the J gene lost 0 bases, with 8 bases spanning the gap. The CDR3 spells CASSDTSYEQYF. CDR3 bases: TGTGCCAGCTCTGACACCTCCTACGAGCAGTACTTC.

Notes on this clone: Other DNA sequences in the sample encode the same CDR3. The chain combines TRBV27 with TRBJ1-2; 8 bases are shared with TRBD1. The CDR3 has 14 residues. Germline CDR1 reads MNHEY; CDR2 reads SMNVEV (reference sequence). The trim removed 5 bases at V and 4 bases at J, leaving 6 bases unmatched. CDR3 region: CASSPGTGVYGYTF. CDR3 DNA sequence: TGTGCCAGCAGTCCCGGGACAGGCGTCTATGGCTACACCTTC.

This rearrangement joins TRBV9 to TRBJ1-6; D uncertain. Trimming left V 0 bases short and J 10 bases short, with 11 bases between. Per the germline V gene, CDR1 is SGDLS and CDR2 is YYNGEE. The CDR3 covers 14 residues. The CDR3 bases are TGTGCCAGCAGCGTAGGAGGAGGGTTGTCACCCCTCCACTTT. As protein: CASSVGGGLSPLHF.

V and J are TRBV6-5 and TRBJ2-7; D ambiguous. Germline CDR1 is MNHEY and CDR2 is SVGAGI. This CDR3 comprises 14 residues. The V and J ends lost 2 bases and 1 base respectively, with 9 bases between them. CDR3: CASSYLGESYEQYF. DNA of the CDR3: TGTGCCAGCAGTTACCTTGGGGAATCCTACGAGCAGTACTTC.

This chain links TRBV9 with TRBJ2-5, with 7 bases identical to TRBD1. The CDR3 consists of 17 residues. Trimming removed 4 bases from V and 7 bases from J; junction bases left unmatched: 19. The germline CDR1 and CDR2 sequences are SGDLS and YYNGEE. The CDR3 DNA is TGTGCCAGCAGCCCACGGGACAGCGAACCCGACTATGGGACCCAGTACTTC. This codes for CASSPRDSEPDYGTQYF. Filled out from reference TRBV9 and TRBJ2-5, the complete variable domain reads DSGVTQTPKHLITATGQRVTLRCSPRSGDLSVYWYQQSLDQGLQFLIQYYNGEERAKGNILERFSAQQFPDLHSELNLSSLELGDSALYFCASSPRDSEPDYGTQYFGPGTRLLVL.

The chain links TRBV28 to TRBJ2-6; D is unclear. Trimming stripped 2 bases from V and 2 bases from J, with 19 bases between. The CDR3 runs 19 residues. Per the germline V gene, CDR1 is MDHEN and CDR2 is SYDVKM. The CDR3 DNA sequence: TGTGCCAGCAGTTTAAGTGGAATAGACCTCCAGGCTGGGGCCAACGTCCTGACTTTC. Residues: CASSLSGIDLQAGANVLTF. Supplemented by reference TRBV28 and TRBJ2-6, the full variable domain reads DVKVTQSSRYLVKRTGEKVFLECVQDMDHENMFWYRQDPGLGLRLIYFSYDVKMKEKGDIPEGYSVSREKKERFSLILESASTNQTSMYLCASSLSGIDLQAGANVLTFGAGSRLTVL.

The chain links TRBV9 to TRBJ2-1; D gene unclear. CDR1 and CDR2 (germline): SGDLS, YYNGEE. The CDR3 is made up of 12 amino acids. V dropped 0 bases and J dropped 7 bases, with 5 bases sitting between them. CDR3 loop: CASSVVSNEQFF. The CDR3 coding sequence is TGTGCCAGCAGCGTAGTTTCGAATGAGCAGTTCTTC.

The chain uses TRBV10-3 and TRBJ1-4; 9 bases are shared with TRBD1. The CDR3 is made up of 12 amino acids. The V gene end was trimmed by 10 bases and the J gene end by 12 bases; junction bases not matched to a gene: 9. Germline values: CDR1 ENHRY, CDR2 SYGVKD. The CDR3 nucleotides are TGTGCCACCCAGACGACAGGGGGAGAACTGTTTTTT. It yields the protein CATQTTGGELFF.